A single sample is the source of the 21 T cell receptor beta chains below, sequenced in a study of blood T cell repertoires in COVID-19. Assay used: immunoSEQ multiplex PCR; TCRdb lists only in-frame clones, some missing. The repertoire holds 80,000 or so clones, with approximately 90% as singletons. Sequenced material: peripheral blood. Receptor source: a man aged 45-65 years with acute or convalescent COVID-19.

V and J are TRBV6-5 and TRBJ2-3; 8 bases match TRBD1. CDR1 is MNHEY and CDR2 is SVGAGI in the germline V gene. CDR3 length equals 16 residues. The trim removed 2 bases at V and 4 bases at J, leaving 8 bases unmatched. The CDR3 reads CASSYLAGGVPDTQYF. In DNA, the CDR3 is TGTGCCAGCAGTTACCTCGCAGGGGGCGTCCCAGATACGCAGTATTTT.

This sequence joins TRBV7-9 and TRBJ1-1; D gene ambiguous. Trimming removed 7 bases from V and 1 base from J, with 7 bases in between. CDR3 length: 12 amino acids. Germline assignment: CDR1 SEHNR and CDR2 FQNEAQ (reference sequence). DNA of the CDR3: TGTGCCAGCACCCCGTCGAACACTGAAGCTTTCTTT. Translation gives CASTPSNTEAFF. Full variable domain (remainder filled in from reference TRBV7-9 and TRBJ1-1): DTGVSQNPRHKITKRGQNVTFRCDPISEHNRLYWYRQTLGQGPEFLTYFQNEAQLEKSRLLSDRFSAERPKGSFSTLEIQRTEQGDSAMYLCASTPSNTEAFFGQGTRLTVV.

Note on this clone: The same CDR3 can be traced to other DNA sequences in this sample. The rearrangement uses TRBV19 and TRBJ2-2; unclear D gene. This CDR3 is 12 amino acids long. CDR1 is LNHDA, CDR2 SQIVND, per germline (reference sequence). V was shortened by 2 bases and J by 5 bases, with 3 bases between the two germline ends. The CDR3 region is CASSISTGELFF. DNA of the CDR3: TGTGCCAGTAGTATATCGACCGGGGAGCTGTTTTTT.

The chain carries TRBV4-2 and TRBJ2-1; 7 bases align to TRBD1. The CDR3 runs 16 residues. V shed 4 bases and J 5 bases; nucleotides not matched to a gene: 11. The germline V gene has CDR1 LGHNA and CDR2 YNFKEQ. The CDR3: CASSPSEGARDNEQFF. For the CDR3, the DNA is TGTGCCAGCAGCCCCTCAGAGGGGGCTAGGGACAATGAGCAGTTCTTC.

The V call is TRBV9, the J call TRBJ2-1; a weak D match, TRBD1 (5 bases). This CDR3 has 13 amino acids. Germline loops: CDR1 SGDLS, CDR2 YYNGEE. Trimming cost V 3 bases and J 4 bases, with 8 bases left between them. The CDR3 DNA reads TGTGCCAGCAGCGCAGACAGTTACAATGAGCAGTTCTTC. Translated, it gives CASSADSYNEQFF.

V is TRBV9 and J is TRBJ2-7; no firm D call. V lost 3 bases and J lost 2, with 12 bases in between. Germline values: CDR1 SGDLS, CDR2 YYNGEE. The CDR3 loop spans 14 amino acids. DNA for the CDR3: TGTGCCAGCAGCGATGGTGGGCCAGCCTACGAGCAGTACTTC. This codes for CASSDGGPAYEQYF.

This chain connects TRBV6-5 to TRBJ1-2, with 7 bases that match TRBD1. The CDR3 loop spans 12 amino acids. Per the germline V gene, CDR1 is MNHEY and CDR2 is SVGAGI. V was pared by 10 bases and J by 7 bases, with 9 bases of the junction left unmatched. As DNA, the CDR3 is TGTGCCACGGAAGGGGGCGGAGCTGGCTACACCTTC. As protein: CATEGGGAGYTF.

CDR3 region: CASSPASGQETQYF. The CDR3 coding sequence is TGCGCCAGCAGCCCGGCTAGCGGACAAGAGACCCAGTACTTC. The rearrangement uses TRBV5-1 and TRBJ2-5, with 7 nucleotides matching TRBD2. Germline loops: CDR1 SGHRS, CDR2 YFSETQ. The CDR3 is 14 residues long. The junction had 5 bases not matched to a gene; V was cut back by 4 bases and J by 2 bases.

The chain couples TRBV7-2 to TRBJ2-3; D call uncertain. The CDR3 runs 15 residues. V was cut by 5 bases and J by 0 bases, with 12 bases left in between. Germline V CDR1 and CDR2: SGHTA, FQGNSA. CDR3 residues: CASSPSVQSTDTQYF. The CDR3 DNA reads as TGTGCCAGCAGCCCTAGTGTCCAGAGCACAGATACGCAGTATTTT.

The genes are TRBV6-2 or TRBV6-3 and TRBJ2-4; 9 bases fit TRBD2. Germline V CDR1 and CDR2: MNHEY, SVGEGT. This CDR3 region has 13 residues. Unmatched junction bases numbered 13, after V lost 6 bases and J lost 16 bases. The DNA for the CDR3 is TGTGCCAGCAGCCTAATAGCGGGAGATAGGATTTACTTC. This translates into CASSLIAGDRIYF.

V gene TRBV5-5 combines with J gene TRBJ1-1; 9 bases line up with TRBD1. The trim removed 3 bases at V and 4 bases at J, leaving 7 bases unmatched. This CDR3 is built from 15 residues. Germline-derived CDR1 and CDR2 are SGHKS and YYEKEE (reference sequence). Written as DNA, the CDR3 is TGTGCCAGCAGCTGGGGACAGGGTCTGAGCACTGAAGCTTTCTTT. This encodes CASSWGQGLSTEAFF.

The J gene is TRBJ1-4, the V gene TRBV30; no clear D. The CDR3 sequence is 12 residues long. Germline lookup yields CDR1 GTSNPN and CDR2 SVGIG (reference sequence). V shed 1 base and J shed 7 bases, with 7 bases lying between them. The CDR3 nucleotides are TGTGCCTGGAGTGACAATATTGAAAAACTGTTTTTT. This encodes CAWSDNIEKLFF.

The V call is TRBV6-5, the J call TRBJ1-1; TRBD1 might be the D (6 bases). The CDR3 runs to 14 residues. V lost 5 bases and J 4 bases, leaving 14 bases between the germline ends. Germline V gene lookup returns CDR1 MNHEY and CDR2 SVGAGI. CDR3 DNA: TGTGCCAGCAGTCCGACAGGTCATGGCACTGAAGCTTTCTTT. Its protein product is CASSPTGHGTEAFF.

The chain links TRBV2 to TRBJ1-1, with 7 nucleotides matching TRBD1. The germline gives CDR1 SNHLY, CDR2 FYNNEI. CDR3 size: 13 residues. V trimming: 6 bases; J trimming: 8 bases; junction bases outside the gene matches: 9. CDR3 in amino acids: CASSLDRAGEAFF. CDR3 coding DNA: TGTGCCAGCAGCCTAGACAGGGCCGGCGAAGCTTTCTTT.

Here the CDR3 DNA reads TGTGCCAGCAGTTTGGGGGCTGAAAAACTGTTTTTT. This translates into CASSLGAEKLFF. This chain connects TRBV12-3 or TRBV12-4 to TRBJ1-4, with D tentatively TRBD1 (6 bases). The V gene lost 3 bases and the J gene lost 7 bases, with 6 bases spanning the gap. CDR3 length equals 12 residues.

This clone was counted only a few times. V gene TRBV18 combines with J gene TRBJ2-5, with TRBD1 as a possible D gene (5 bases). Germline CDR1 KGHSH, CDR2 LQKENI. V dropped 6 bases and J dropped 5 bases, with 10 bases sitting between them. This CDR3 comprises 12 residues. As DNA, the CDR3 is TGTGCCAGCTCCTCATCAGGGGAGACCCAGTACTTC. As protein: CASSSSGETQYF.

This chain connects TRBV10-1 to TRBJ2-7, with a weak D call TRBD2 (5 bases). Germline V gives CDR1 WNHNN, CDR2 SYGVQD (reference sequence). V was clipped by 5 bases and J by 1 base, with 9 bases between them. This CDR3 region has 13 residues. CDR3 nucleotides: TGCGCCAGCAGTCGCGGGTTGTCCTACGAGCAGTACTTC. This codes for CASSRGLSYEQYF.

V is TRBV9 and J is TRBJ2-2; TRBD1 matches at 9 bases. Trimming removed 4 bases from V and 6 bases from J; junction bases left unmatched: 10. Germline V gene sequence: CDR1 SGDLS, CDR2 YYNGEE. The CDR3 has 16 residues. The CDR3: CASSLLGQGNSGELFF. The CDR3 bases are TGTGCCAGCAGCCTCCTAGGACAGGGGAATTCCGGGGAGCTGTTTTTT.

The chain links TRBV5-6 to TRBJ2-3; 9 nucleotides agree with TRBD2. With 1 base clipped from V and 2 bases from J, the junction kept 8 bases outside the gene matches. The CDR3 covers 17 residues. The germline V gene has CDR1 SGHDT and CDR2 YYEEEE. CDR3 coding DNA: TGTGCCAGCAGCTTGTTAGCCCTAGCGGGATTCACAGATACGCAGTATTTT. Translating it yields CASSLLALAGFTDTQYF.

This clone was detected once. J is TRBJ1-3 and V is TRBV27; D ambiguous. V gave up 3 bases and J gave up 0 bases, with 6 bases separating them. Germline values: CDR1 MNHEY, CDR2 SMNVEV (reference sequence). There are 14 residues in the CDR3. The CDR3 loop is CASSFGRSGNTIYF. CDR3 sequence (DNA): TGTGCCAGCAGTTTTGGCCGCTCTGGAAACACCATATATTTT.

This clone is a singleton in its sample. CDR3 residues: CASSLVASGGDEQFF. The CDR3, as DNA: TGTGCCAGCAGCTTAGTGGCTAGCGGGGGCGATGAGCAGTTCTTC. The chain is built from TRBV11-1 and TRBJ2-1, with TRBD2 identical over 10 bases. Germline V CDR1 and CDR2: SGHAT, FQDESV (reference sequence). The junction had 5 bases not matched to a gene; V was cut back by 1 base and J by 8 bases. The length of the CDR3 is 15 residues. The full variable domain, with the rest looked up from reference TRBV11-1 and TRBJ2-1, is EAEVAQSPRYKITEKSQAVAFWCDPISGHATLYWYRQILGQGPELLVQFQDESVVDDSQLPKDRFSAERLKGVDSTLKIQPAELGDSAMYLCASSLVASGGDEQFFGPGTRLTVL.